Below, 14 T cell receptor beta chains from the same sample are listed, as sequenced in a study of glioma-infiltrating T cells after dendritic cell vaccination (dated by TCRdb to the mid-2010s). The library came from the immunoSEQ multiplex PCR assay. Imported from immuneACCESS, the table was reduced by TCRdb to in-frame sequences with V and J called. These copies leave out some clones; in studies compared against another copy, an unresolved V gene accounts for under half, and the cause of the remainder is not known. This sample gives around 83,000 clones in total; around 85% of them show up just once. 8.5% of the sample goes to the ten largest clones. According to the study, the label for this sample's time point signals: after dendritic cell vaccination, including at tumor progression/relapse. Sequences were derived from blood, sampled after dendritic cell vaccination. These receptors were collected from a human donor with glioblastoma.

This clone was seen a few times. CDR3 sequence: CASSEEDRTNYGYTF. The DNA of the CDR3 is TGTGCCAGCAGTGAAGAGGACAGGACTAACTATGGCTACACCTTC. The genes are TRBV2 and TRBJ1-2, with TRBD1 identical over 7 bases. The germline V gene has CDR1 SNHLY and CDR2 FYNNEI. The CDR3 runs 15 residues. V gave up 1 base and J gave up 0 bases; unmatched junction bases: 2.

CDR3 sequence (DNA): TGTGCCAGCAGCGGCCCACGGGGTGAGCAGTTCTTC. It yields the protein CASSGPRGEQFF. The chain couples TRBV11-3 to TRBJ2-1, with D perhaps matching TRBD2 (5 bases). The CDR3 extends over 12 amino acids. V shed 5 bases and J shed 9 bases, with 11 bases lying between them. CDR1 is SGHNT and CDR2 is YENEEA in the germline V gene.

This clone occurred a few times. Other nucleotide sequences in the sample specify the same CDR3. The chain combines TRBV27 with TRBJ1-4; the match to TRBD1 covers 7 bases. V gave up 5 bases and J gave up 7 bases; unmatched junction bases: 4. The CDR3 contains 13 residues. In germline, CDR1 is MNHEY, CDR2 SMNVEV (reference sequence). The DNA of the CDR3 is TGTGCCAGCAGTCCACGGACAGGTGAAAAACTGTTTTTT. Encoded protein: CASSPRTGEKLFF.

The chain carries TRBV9 and TRBJ2-5; weak D call: TRBD1 (6 bases). Germline V lookup: CDR1 SGDLS, CDR2 YYNGEE. This CDR3 has 16 amino acids. Deletions cut 0 bases from V and 4 bases from J, with 16 bases between. CDR3 bases: TGTGCCAGCAGCGTAGGAGGGTGGGGGCCAGGAGAGACCCAGTACTTC. Protein: CASSVGGWGPGETQYF.

J is TRBJ1-5 and V is TRBV11-2, with a weak D call TRBD1 (6 bases). The CDR3 runs 16 residues. Germline CDR1 reads SGHAT; CDR2 reads FQNNGV. V dropped 1 base and J dropped 2 bases, with 12 bases sitting between them. CDR3 amino acids: CASSLVGRGGNQPQHF. DNA for the CDR3: TGTGCCAGCAGCTTAGTAGGCAGGGGAGGCAATCAGCCCCAGCATTTT.

This clone was counted once. The chain is built from TRBV12-5 and TRBJ2-7, with a weak D call TRBD2 (6 bases). The length of the CDR3 is 15 residues. In germline, CDR1 is LGHNT, CDR2 FRNRAP. V lost 5 bases and J 4 bases, leaving 18 bases between the germline ends. This CDR3 is CASGPRTKRAYEQYF. The CDR3 DNA follows: TGTGCTAGTGGTCCCCGGACTAAGCGGGCGTACGAGCAGTACTTC.

The rearrangement links TRBV25-1 to TRBJ1-1, with TRBD1 matching over 8 bases. Germline V gene data show CDR1 as MGHDK and CDR2 as SYGVNS. Trimming took 2 bases from V and 10 from J; bases not matched to a gene: 15. The CDR3 consists of 16 residues. CDR3 sequence (DNA): TGTGCCAGCAGTGAACTAGGAGACAGGGGAGAATTCGGAGCTTTCTTT. The encoded protein is CASSELGDRGEFGAFF. The variable domain in full, completed from reference TRBV25-1 and TRBJ1-1, reads EADIYQTPRYLVIGTGKKITLECSQTMGHDKMYWYQQDPGMELHLIHYSYGVNSTEKGDLSSESTVSRIRTEHFPLTLESARPSHTSQYLCASSELGDRGEFGAFFGQGTRLTVV.

This clone was counted once. V gene TRBV19 combines with J gene TRBJ2-7, with TRBD1 matching 7 bases. Germline values: CDR1 LNHDA, CDR2 SQIVND (reference sequence). V shed 5 bases and J 3 bases; nucleotides not matched to a gene: 7. The CDR3 is 14 amino acids. The CDR3 here is CASSSGQVHYEQYF. The CDR3 region has the DNA TGTGCCAGTAGTTCCGGACAGGTGCACTACGAGCAGTACTTC.

The chain recombines TRBV19 with TRBJ2-7; unclear D gene. CDR3 size: 13 residues. Trimming stripped 5 bases from V and 6 bases from J, with 14 bases between. Germline assignment: CDR1 LNHDA and CDR2 SQIVND (reference sequence). This CDR3 is CASSSGGALEQYF. The CDR3 DNA follows: TGTGCCAGTAGTTCCGGTGGAGCTCTCGAGCAGTACTTC.

The V gene is TRBV6-5, the J gene TRBJ2-1, with 10 nucleotides matching TRBD1. CDR3 length equals 14 residues. The junction had 6 bases not matched to a gene; V was cut back by 6 bases and J by 7 bases. Germline V gene data show CDR1 as MNHEY and CDR2 as SVGAGI. The CDR3 sequence: CASSKPGQGNEQFF. In DNA form, the CDR3 reads TGTGCCAGCAGCAAACCGGGACAGGGGAATGAGCAGTTCTTC.

The chain combines TRBV19 with TRBJ2-7; maybe TRBD2 (5 bases). Trimming cost V 9 bases and J 2 bases, with 17 bases left between them. CDR1 and CDR2 from the germline V gene are LNHDA and SQIVND (reference sequence). The length of the CDR3 is 14 residues. The CDR3 coding sequence is TGTGCCAGCTCCGCGGGTACGGGGACCTACGAGCAGTACTTC. Translating gives CASSAGTGTYEQYF.

The rearrangement links TRBV7-8 to TRBJ2-7, with TRBD2 matching over 11 bases. Germline V gene lookup returns CDR1 SGHVS and CDR2 FQNEAQ. The CDR3 runs 15 residues. Trimming took 5 bases from V and 0 from J; bases not matched to a gene: 3. The CDR3 is CASSLGTSGSYEQYF. CDR3 bases: TGTGCCAGCAGCCTAGGGACTAGCGGCTCCTACGAGCAGTACTTC.

The chain links TRBV11-3 to TRBJ2-2; D not resolved. The V gene's germline CDR1 is SGHNT and CDR2 YENEEA. The CDR3 extends over 14 amino acids. V was shortened by 1 base and J by 0 bases, with 3 bases between the two germline ends. The CDR3 spells CASSLVSNTGELFF. CDR3 bases: TGTGCCAGCAGCTTAGTATCGAACACCGGGGAGCTGTTTTTT.

Comment on this clone: The same CDR3 arises from other DNA sequences in this sample as well. The chain is built from TRBV9 and TRBJ2-1; 11 bases are a match to TRBD1. The CDR3 length is 15 residues. V lost 3 bases to trimming and J lost 2 bases; unmatched junction nucleotides: 1. CDR1 and CDR2 (germline): SGDLS, YYNGEE. Here the CDR3 reads CASSAGQGAYNEQFF. The CDR3 region has the DNA TGTGCCAGCAGCGCGGGACAGGGGGCCTACAATGAGCAGTTCTTC.